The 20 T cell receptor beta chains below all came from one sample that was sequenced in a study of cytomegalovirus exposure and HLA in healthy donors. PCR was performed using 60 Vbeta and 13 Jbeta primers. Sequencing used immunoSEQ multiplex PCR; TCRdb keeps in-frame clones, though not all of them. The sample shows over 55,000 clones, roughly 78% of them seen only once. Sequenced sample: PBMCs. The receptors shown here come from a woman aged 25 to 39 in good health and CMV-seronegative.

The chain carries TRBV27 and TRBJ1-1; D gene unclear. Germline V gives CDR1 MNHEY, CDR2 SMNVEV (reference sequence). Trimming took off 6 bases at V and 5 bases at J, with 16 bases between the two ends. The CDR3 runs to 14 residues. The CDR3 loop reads CASRFRESGTEAFF. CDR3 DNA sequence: TGTGCCAGCAGATTCAGAGAATCGGGGACTGAAGCTTTCTTT.

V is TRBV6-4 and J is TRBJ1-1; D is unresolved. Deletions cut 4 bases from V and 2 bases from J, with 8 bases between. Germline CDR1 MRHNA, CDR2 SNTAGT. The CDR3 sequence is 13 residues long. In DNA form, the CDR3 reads TGTGCCAGCAGTGTATGGCCAAACACTGAAGCTTTCTTT. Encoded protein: CASSVWPNTEAFF.

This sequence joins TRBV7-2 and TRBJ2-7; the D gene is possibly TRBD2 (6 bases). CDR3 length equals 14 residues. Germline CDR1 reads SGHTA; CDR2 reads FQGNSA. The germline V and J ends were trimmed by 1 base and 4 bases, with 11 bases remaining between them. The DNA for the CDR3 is TGTGCCAGCAGCTTAGGGACTGGGAGGTACGAGCAGTACTTC. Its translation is CASSLGTGRYEQYF.

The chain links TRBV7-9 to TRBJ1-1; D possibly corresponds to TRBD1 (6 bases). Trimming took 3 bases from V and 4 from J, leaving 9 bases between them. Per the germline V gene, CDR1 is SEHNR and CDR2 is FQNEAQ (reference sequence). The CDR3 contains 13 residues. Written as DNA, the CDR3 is TGTGCCAGCAGCTTCAGAGGGGGCACTGAAGCTTTCTTT. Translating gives CASSFRGGTEAFF.

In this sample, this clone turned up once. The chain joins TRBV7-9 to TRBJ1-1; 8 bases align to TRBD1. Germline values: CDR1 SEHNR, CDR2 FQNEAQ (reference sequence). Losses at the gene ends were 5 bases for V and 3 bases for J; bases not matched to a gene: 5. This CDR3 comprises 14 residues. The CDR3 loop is CASSLGQGDTEAFF. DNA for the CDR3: TGTGCCAGCAGCCTAGGACAGGGTGACACTGAAGCTTTCTTT. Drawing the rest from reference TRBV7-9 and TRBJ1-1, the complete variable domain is DTGVSQNPRHKITKRGQNVTFRCDPISEHNRLYWYRQTLGQGPEFLTYFQNEAQLEKSRLLSDRFSAERPKGSFSTLEIQRTEQGDSAMYLCASSLGQGDTEAFFGQGTRLTVV.

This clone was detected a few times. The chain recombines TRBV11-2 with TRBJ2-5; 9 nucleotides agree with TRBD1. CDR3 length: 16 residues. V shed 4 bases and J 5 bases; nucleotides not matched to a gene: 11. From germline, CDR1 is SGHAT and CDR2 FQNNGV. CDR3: CASSSPGQGSRETQYF. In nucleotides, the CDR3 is TGTGCCAGCAGCTCACCGGGACAGGGTTCGCGGGAGACCCAGTACTTC.

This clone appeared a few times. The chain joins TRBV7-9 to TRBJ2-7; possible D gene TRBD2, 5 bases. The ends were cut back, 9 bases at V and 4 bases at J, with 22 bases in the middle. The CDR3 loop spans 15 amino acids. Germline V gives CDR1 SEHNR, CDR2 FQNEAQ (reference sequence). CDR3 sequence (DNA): TGTGCCAGGCTGTTCTCGCCGGCCCCGGGGTACGAGCAGTACTTC. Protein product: CARLFSPAPGYEQYF.

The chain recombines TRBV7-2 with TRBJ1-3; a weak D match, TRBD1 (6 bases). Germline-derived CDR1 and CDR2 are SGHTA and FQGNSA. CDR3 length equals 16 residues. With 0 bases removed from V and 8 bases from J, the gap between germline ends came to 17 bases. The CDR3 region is CASSLAEFGGLDTIYF. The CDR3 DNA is TGTGCCAGCAGCTTAGCCGAATTCGGGGGGCTGGACACCATATATTTT. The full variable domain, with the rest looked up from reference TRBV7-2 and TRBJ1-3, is GAGVSQSPSNKVTEKGKDVELRCDPISGHTALYWYRQSLGQGLEFLIYFQGNSAPDKSGLPSDRFSAERTGGSVSTLTIQRTQQEDSAVYLCASSLAEFGGLDTIYFGEGSWLTVV.

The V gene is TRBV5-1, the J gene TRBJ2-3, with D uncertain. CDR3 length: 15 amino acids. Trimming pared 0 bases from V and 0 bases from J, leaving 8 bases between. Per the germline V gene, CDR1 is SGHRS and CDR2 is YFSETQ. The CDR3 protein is CASSLASSSTDTQYF. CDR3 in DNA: TGCGCCAGCAGCTTGGCCAGTTCTAGCACAGATACGCAGTATTTT.

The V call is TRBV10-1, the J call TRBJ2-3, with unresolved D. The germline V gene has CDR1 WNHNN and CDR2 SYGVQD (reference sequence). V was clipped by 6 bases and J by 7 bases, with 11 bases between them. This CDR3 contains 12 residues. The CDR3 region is CASSGSWNTQYF. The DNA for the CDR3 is TGCGCCAGCAGCGGGTCGTGGAATACGCAGTATTTT.

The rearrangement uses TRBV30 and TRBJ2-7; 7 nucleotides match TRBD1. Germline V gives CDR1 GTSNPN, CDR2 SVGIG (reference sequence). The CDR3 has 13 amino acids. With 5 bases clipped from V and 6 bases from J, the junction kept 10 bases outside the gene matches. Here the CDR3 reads CAWAQTGIGEQYF. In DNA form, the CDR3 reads TGTGCCTGGGCCCAGACAGGGATAGGCGAGCAGTACTTC.

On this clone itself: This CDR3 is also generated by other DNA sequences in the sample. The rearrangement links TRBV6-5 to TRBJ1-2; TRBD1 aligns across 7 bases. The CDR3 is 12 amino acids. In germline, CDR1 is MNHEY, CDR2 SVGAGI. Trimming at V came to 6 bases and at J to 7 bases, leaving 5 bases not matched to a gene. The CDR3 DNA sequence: TGTGCCAGCAGCCTTGACAGGGTTGGCTACACCTTC. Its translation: CASSLDRVGYTF.

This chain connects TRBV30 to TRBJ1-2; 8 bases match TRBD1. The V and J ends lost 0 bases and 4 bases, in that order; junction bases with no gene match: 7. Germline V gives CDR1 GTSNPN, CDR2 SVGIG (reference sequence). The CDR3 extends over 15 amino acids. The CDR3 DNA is TGTGCCTGGAGTGTAGCAGGGGGCGGAAGCTATGGCTACACCTTC. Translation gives CAWSVAGGGSYGYTF.

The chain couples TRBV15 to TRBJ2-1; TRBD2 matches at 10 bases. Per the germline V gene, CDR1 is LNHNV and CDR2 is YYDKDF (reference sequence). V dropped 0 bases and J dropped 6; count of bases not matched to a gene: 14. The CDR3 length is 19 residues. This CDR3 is CATSRDLPTLAGVPNEQFF. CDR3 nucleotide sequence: TGTGCCACCAGCAGAGACCTCCCGACCCTAGCGGGAGTACCCAATGAGCAGTTCTTC. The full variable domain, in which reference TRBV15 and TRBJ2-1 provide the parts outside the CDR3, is DAMVIQNPRYQVTQFGKPVTLSCSQTLNHNVMYWYQQKSSQAPKLLFHYYDKDFNNEADTPDNFQSRRPNTSFCFLDIRSPGLGDTAMYLCATSRDLPTLAGVPNEQFFGPGTRLTVL.

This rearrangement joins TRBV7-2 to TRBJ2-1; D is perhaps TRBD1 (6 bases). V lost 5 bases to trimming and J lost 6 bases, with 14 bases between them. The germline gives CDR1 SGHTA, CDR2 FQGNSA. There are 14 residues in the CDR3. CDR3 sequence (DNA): TGTGCCAGCAGCCGTTCAGGGGATCGCAATGAGCAGTTCTTC. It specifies CASSRSGDRNEQFF.

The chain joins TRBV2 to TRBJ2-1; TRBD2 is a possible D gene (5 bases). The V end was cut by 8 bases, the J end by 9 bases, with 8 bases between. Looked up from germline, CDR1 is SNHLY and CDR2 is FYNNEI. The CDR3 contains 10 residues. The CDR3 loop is CASGETEQFF. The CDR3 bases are TGTGCCAGCGGGGAGACTGAGCAGTTCTTC.

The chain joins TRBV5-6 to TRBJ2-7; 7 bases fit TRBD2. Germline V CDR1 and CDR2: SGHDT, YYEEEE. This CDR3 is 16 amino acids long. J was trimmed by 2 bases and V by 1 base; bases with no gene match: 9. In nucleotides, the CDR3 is TGTGCCAGCAGCTTGACTTATGGCGGGAGACCCTACGAGCAGTACTTC. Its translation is CASSLTYGGRPYEQYF.

CDR3: CASSYPGTDTQYF. The CDR3 bases are TGTGCCAGCAGTTACCCGGGCACAGATACGCAGTATTTT. This chain joins TRBV6-5 and TRBJ2-3, with unresolved D. Germline CDR1 reads MNHEY; CDR2 reads SVGAGI. Trimming took 2 bases from V and 1 from J, leaving 4 bases between them. The CDR3 has 13 amino acids.

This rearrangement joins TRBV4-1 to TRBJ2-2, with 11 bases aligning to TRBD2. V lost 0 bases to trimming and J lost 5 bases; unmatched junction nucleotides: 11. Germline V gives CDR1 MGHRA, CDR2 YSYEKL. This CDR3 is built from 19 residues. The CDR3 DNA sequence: TGCGCCAGCAGCCAAGAATACGCACTAGCGGGAGTGTGGACCGGGGAGCTGTTTTTT. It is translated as CASSQEYALAGVWTGELFF.

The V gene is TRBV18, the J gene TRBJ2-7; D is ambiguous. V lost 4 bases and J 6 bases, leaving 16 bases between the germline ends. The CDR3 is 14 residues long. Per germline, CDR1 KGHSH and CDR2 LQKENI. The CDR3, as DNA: TGTGCCAGCTCACTGGAGAAGAAGATGGGCGAGCAGTACTTC. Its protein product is CASSLEKKMGEQYF.